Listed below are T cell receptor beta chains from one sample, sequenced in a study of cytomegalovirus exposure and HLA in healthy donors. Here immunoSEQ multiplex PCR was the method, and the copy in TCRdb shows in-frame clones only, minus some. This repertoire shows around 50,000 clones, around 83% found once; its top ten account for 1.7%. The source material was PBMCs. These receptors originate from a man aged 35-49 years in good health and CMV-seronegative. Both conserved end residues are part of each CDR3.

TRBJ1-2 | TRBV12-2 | CASRLSTEYGYTF
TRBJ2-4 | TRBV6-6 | CASSQGTLLDIQYF
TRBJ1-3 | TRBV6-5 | CASSYDSYGNTIYF
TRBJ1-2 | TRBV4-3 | CASSQGRGLLNGYTF
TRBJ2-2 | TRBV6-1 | CASSEDRTSTGELFF
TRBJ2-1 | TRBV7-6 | CASRPGTGYEQFF
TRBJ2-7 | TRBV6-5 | CASSYSASRGSYEQYF
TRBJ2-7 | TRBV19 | CASSPGTGYEQYF
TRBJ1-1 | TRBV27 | CASSLSLPNTEAFF
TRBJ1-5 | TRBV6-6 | CASRGNNQPQHF
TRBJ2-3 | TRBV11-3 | CASMGRGGTDTQYF
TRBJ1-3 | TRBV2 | CASKHSRSSGNTIYF
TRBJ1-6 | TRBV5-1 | CASSLDNFSPLHF
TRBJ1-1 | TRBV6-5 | CASSWQRETEAFF
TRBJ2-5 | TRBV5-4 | CASSTGTGVRETQYF
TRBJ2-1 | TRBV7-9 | CASSSHGEGEQFF
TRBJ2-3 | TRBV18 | CASYKSGGPDTQYF
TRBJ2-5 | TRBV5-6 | CASSFQGRETQYF
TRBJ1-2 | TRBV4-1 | CASSQDTGTDYGYTF
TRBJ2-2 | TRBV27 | CASTIAGAAGELFF
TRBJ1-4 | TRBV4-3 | CASSQDGQGLNEKLFF
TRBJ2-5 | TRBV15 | CATSGEMRAETQYF